Sequencing of this TCR beta chain was carried out in a study of blood T cells in healthy people across ages. With 5 bases clipped from V and 9 bases from J, the junction kept 6 bases outside the gene matches. Germline CDR1 reads PRHDT; CDR2 reads FYEKMQ (reference sequence). The CDR3 extends over 15 amino acids. This clonotype was observed a handful of times. Next came a second PCR, run for roughly 7 to 12 cycles, which used a sample-barcoded 5' primer along with a J-beta primer mix. A tag from a template-switch adaptor with 12 random nucleotides marked each cDNA molecule. From the 5' RACE reads, TCRdb called clonotypes with MiXCR, one entry per CDR3 protein. Found here are 1.5 million to 2 million distinct CDR3 sequences, approximately 32% of them singletons; the top ten hold 11%. The people who gave samples were healthy Caucasians from Russia, aged roughly 6 to 100. Each donor's blood draw was roughly 10 milliliters of peripheral blood.

Material for sequencing was blood. This clonotype was sampled from a woman under 40 in good health. This chain connects TRBV13 to TRBJ1-6; 11 positions match TRBD1. The CDR3 is CASSPGTGGISPLHF. In nucleotides, the CDR3 is TGTGCCAGCAGCCCCGGGACAGGGGGGATTTCACCCCTCCACTTT.